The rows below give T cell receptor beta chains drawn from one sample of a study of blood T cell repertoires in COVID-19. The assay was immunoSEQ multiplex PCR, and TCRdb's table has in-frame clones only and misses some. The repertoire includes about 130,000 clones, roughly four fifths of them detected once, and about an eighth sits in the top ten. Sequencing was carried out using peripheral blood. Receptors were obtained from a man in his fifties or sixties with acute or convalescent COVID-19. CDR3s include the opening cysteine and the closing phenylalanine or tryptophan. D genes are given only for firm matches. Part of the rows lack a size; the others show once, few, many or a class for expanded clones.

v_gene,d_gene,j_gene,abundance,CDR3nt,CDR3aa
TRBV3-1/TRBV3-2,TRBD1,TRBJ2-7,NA,TGTGCCAGCAGCCCGGGACAGGCAAACTACGAGCAGTACTTC,CASSPGQANYEQYF
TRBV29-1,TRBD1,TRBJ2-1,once,TGCAGCGGATTGACAGGGGGCGGTGAGCAGTTCTTC,CSGLTGGGEQFF
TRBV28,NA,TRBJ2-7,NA,TGTGCCAGCAGTTTACTCGGGGACACGGCCTACGAGCAGTACTTC,CASSLLGDTAYEQYF
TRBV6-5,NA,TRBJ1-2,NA,TGTGCCAGCAGTTACCCGGCGGCGGGGAGCTATGGCTACACCTTC,CASSYPAAGSYGYTF
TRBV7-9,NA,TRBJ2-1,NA,TGTGCCAGCCGACAGGACTATGAGCAGTTCTTC,CASRQDYEQFF
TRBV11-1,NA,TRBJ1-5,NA,TGTGCCAGCAGCGCCGGGGAGGGGTTCGGTCAGCCCCAGCATTTT,CASSAGEGFGQPQHF
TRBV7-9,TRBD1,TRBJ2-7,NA,TGTGCCAGCAGCGGCAGACAGGGTTCAGCCTACGAGCAGTACTTC,CASSGRQGSAYEQYF
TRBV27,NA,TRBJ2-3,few,TGTGCCAGCAACACCATAGGGGGAAAGGGTAGCACAGATACGCAGTATTTT,CASNTIGGKGSTDTQYF
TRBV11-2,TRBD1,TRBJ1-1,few,TGTGCCAGCAGCCCCGGACAGGGATACACTGAAGCTTTCTTT,CASSPGQGYTEAFF
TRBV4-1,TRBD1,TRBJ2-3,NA,TGCGCCAGCAGCCAAGATCGGGGCAGGGGGCACGATACGCAGTATTTT,CASSQDRGRGHDTQYF
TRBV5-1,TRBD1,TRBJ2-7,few,TGCGCCAGCAGCTCTACAGGGGGCGAAAAGAGGTACTTC,CASSSTGGEKRYF
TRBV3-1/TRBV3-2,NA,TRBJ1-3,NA,TGTGCCAGCAGCCAAAAAGGGGTAGGAAACACCATATATTTT,CASSQKGVGNTIYF
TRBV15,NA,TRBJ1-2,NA,TGTGCCACCAGCTCCTTGCCCGAGAGGTATGGCTACACCTTC,CATSSLPERYGYTF
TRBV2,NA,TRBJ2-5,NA,TGTGCCAGCAGTGAAGATTCCGGATCAGGAGAGACCCAGTACTTC,CASSEDSGSGETQYF
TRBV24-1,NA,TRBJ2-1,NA,TGTGCCACCAGTGATTTGCATCTAGATCCCACCCAGCCGGGTTGGTCGACGCTTAGCCATGAGCAGTTCTTC,CATSDLHLDPTQPGWSTLSHEQFF
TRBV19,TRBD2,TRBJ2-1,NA,TGTGCCAGTAGTCTCCGACTAGCGGGAGCAGACAATGAGCAGTTCTTC,CASSLRLAGADNEQFF
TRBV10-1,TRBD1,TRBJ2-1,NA,TGCGCCAGCAGCCAGGCCGGGACAGGGGCTAGCAATGAGCAGTTCTTC,CASSQAGTGASNEQFF
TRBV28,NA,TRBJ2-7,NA,TGTGCCAGCAGTCTCAGGGGGGTCGAGCAGTACTTC,CASSLRGVEQYF
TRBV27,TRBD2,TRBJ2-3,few,TGTGCCAGCAATTCCATGCTGGGACTAGCGGGAGGAGCAGATACGCAGTATTTT,CASNSMLGLAGGADTQYF
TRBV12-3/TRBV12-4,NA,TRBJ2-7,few,TGTGCCAGCGGTTCGCCAGGGGTGCACGAGCAGTACTTC,CASGSPGVHEQYF